Below are 26 T cell receptor beta chains sequenced from a single sample in a study of blood T cell repertoires in COVID-19. TCRdb keeps only in-frame clones here, not all; method: immunoSEQ multiplex PCR. Altogether roughly 190,000 clones are present, 82% being singletons, with the ten largest covering about 8%. Material for sequencing was peripheral blood. These receptors were taken from a woman in her sixties or seventies with COVID-19, enrolled during active disease.

The chain joins TRBV11-1 to TRBJ2-2, with D perhaps TRBD1 (6 bases). V dropped 5 bases and J dropped 8 bases, with 21 bases sitting between them. Per germline, CDR1 SGHAT and CDR2 FQDESV (reference sequence). This CDR3 contains 16 residues. The CDR3 loop is CASSLRTEGMRGELFF. For the CDR3, the DNA is TGTGCCAGCAGCCTCCGGACAGAAGGGATGCGAGGGGAGCTGTTTTTT.

The V gene is TRBV29-1, the J gene TRBJ1-1; D remains unclear. Germline V lookup: CDR1 SQVTM, CDR2 ANQGSEA. Trimming stripped 5 bases from V and 4 bases from J, with 11 bases between. The CDR3 spans 12 residues. The CDR3 protein is CSVLLSVTEAFF. The CDR3 DNA is TGCAGCGTTCTCCTGTCCGTCACTGAAGCTTTCTTT.

This chain uses TRBV7-9 with TRBJ2-6, with D unclear. V lost 1 base and J 0 bases, leaving 4 bases between the germline ends. This CDR3 has 15 amino acids. Looked up from germline, CDR1 is SEHNR and CDR2 is FQNEAQ (reference sequence). The CDR3 loop reads CASSLGASGANVLTF. CDR3 DNA: TGTGCCAGCAGCTTAGGGGCCTCTGGGGCCAACGTCCTGACTTTC.

This clone was recorded once. This chain joins TRBV21-1 and TRBJ2-7; TRBD2 is the table's D call, not checked against the DNA. TRBV21-1 is described as a pseudogene. There are 18 residues in the CDR3. The CDR3 sequence is CASSKVVKFGTGDNEQYF. The CDR3 coding sequence is TGTGCCAGCAGCAAAGTAGTCAAGTTTGGGACGGGAGACAACGAGCAGTACTTC.

The chain is built from TRBV28 and TRBJ1-5; 7 bases fit TRBD1. There are 17 residues in the CDR3. V dropped 2 bases and J dropped 1; count of bases not matched to a gene: 8. Germline loops: CDR1 MDHEN, CDR2 SYDVKM. CDR3 protein: CASSLIGQVLSNQPQHF. DNA of the CDR3: TGTGCCAGCAGTTTAATCGGACAGGTCTTGAGCAATCAGCCCCAGCATTTT.

The chain has TRBV10-3 and TRBJ2-7, with D hard to call. The germline V gene encodes CDR1 ENHRY and CDR2 SYGVKD. The CDR3 is 16 amino acids. Trimming pared 0 bases from V and 0 bases from J, leaving 12 bases between. The CDR3 coding sequence is TGTGCCATCAGTGAGTCGGGCTCGATCCGCTCCTACGAGCAGTACTTC. Protein sequence: CAISESGSIRSYEQYF.

V gene TRBV14 combines with J gene TRBJ2-1; TRBD2 agrees at 12 bases. The CDR3 covers 19 residues. The V segment lost 1 base and the J segment 0 bases; nucleotides outside the gene matches: 7. The germline V gene encodes CDR1 SGHDN and CDR2 FVKESK. The DNA of the CDR3 is TGTGCCAGCAGCCAAGGCCCACTAGCGGGAGGCCTCTCCTACAATGAGCAGTTCTTC. Protein product: CASSQGPLAGGLSYNEQFF.

The J gene is TRBJ1-1, the V gene TRBV7-9; D perhaps matches TRBD1 (6 bases). The CDR3 totals 12 residues. Germline CDR1 SEHNR, CDR2 FQNEAQ (reference sequence). Trimming left V 7 bases short and J 4 bases short, with 10 bases between. In nucleotides, the CDR3 is TGTGCCAGCACCTACAGGGCCACTGAAGCTTTCTTT. Translated, it gives CASTYRATEAFF.

The CDR3 bases are TGTGCCAGCAGCGCTCAACAGGGGGCGGGTGAAAAACTGTTTTTT. It yields the protein CASSAQQGAGEKLFF. The chain uses TRBV9 and TRBJ1-4; 9 bases fit TRBD1. The CDR3 covers 15 residues. V was pared by 3 bases and J by 7 bases, with 7 bases of the junction left unmatched. Germline V gene data show CDR1 as SGDLS and CDR2 as YYNGEE.

V usage is TRBV19 and J usage is TRBJ2-7; D possibly corresponds to TRBD2 (5 bases). The length of the CDR3 is 14 residues. Germline V gene sequence: CDR1 LNHDA, CDR2 SQIVND (reference sequence). V lost 3 bases to trimming and J lost 2 bases, with 11 bases between them. DNA for the CDR3: TGTGCCAGTAGTATCGGGGTAAGGCCCTACGAGCAGTACGTC. The encoded protein is CASSIGVRPYEQYV.

CDR3 in DNA: TGTGCCAGCAGCCAGCGGACAGCTAACTATGGCTACACCTTC. Amino acids: CASSQRTANYGYTF. V gene TRBV3-1 (or the pseudogene TRBV3-2) combines with J gene TRBJ1-2, with a tentative D call TRBD1 (6 bases). Per germline, CDR1 LGHDT and CDR2 YNNKEL (reference sequence). The CDR3 sequence is 14 residues long. The ends were cut back, 3 bases at V and 0 bases at J, with 8 bases in the middle.

In DNA, the CDR3 is TGTGCCAGCAGCTTAGAGCCTAGGGGAAATGAGCAGTTCTTC. This translates into CASSLEPRGNEQFF. The chain is built from TRBV11-1 and TRBJ2-1; D perhaps matches TRBD1 (5 bases). The germline CDR1 and CDR2 sequences are SGHAT and FQDESV (reference sequence). V lost 1 base and J lost 7, with 11 bases in between. The CDR3 has 14 amino acids.

The CDR3 DNA follows: TGTGCCAGCAGTTACAGACAGGGAGGTTCACCCCTCCACTTT. It encodes CASSYRQGGSPLHF. The chain employs TRBV6-2 or TRBV6-3 and TRBJ1-6, with TRBD1 matching 7 bases. From germline, CDR1 is MNHEY and CDR2 SVGEGT. The CDR3 has 14 amino acids. V gave up 2 bases and J gave up 9 bases; unmatched junction bases: 4.

The CDR3 sequence is CASSSPTSGRAIEQYF. The CDR3 DNA is TGTGCCAGCAGCTCTCCGACTAGCGGGAGGGCGATCGAGCAGTACTTC. The chain joins TRBV7-9 to TRBJ2-7, with 14 bases identical to TRBD2. Looked up from germline, CDR1 is SEHNR and CDR2 is FQNEAQ (reference sequence). The V gene end was trimmed by 4 bases and the J gene end by 6 bases; junction bases not matched to a gene: 8. The length of the CDR3 is 16 residues.

The sample holds a few counts of this clone. The V call is TRBV14, the J call TRBJ2-3; no firm D call. The CDR3 is 13 residues long. CDR1 and CDR2 (germline): SGHDN, FVKESK. Trimming left V 0 bases short and J 6 bases short, with 7 bases between. The CDR3 DNA reads TGTGCCAGCAGCCAAGATCGTCTGGATACGCAGTATTTT. Amino acids: CASSQDRLDTQYF.

This clone was observed a single time. Here the CDR3 reads CASSRGYEQYF. Written as DNA, the CDR3 is TGTGCCAGCAGCCGAGGCTACGAGCAGTACTTC. The rearrangement uses TRBV14 and TRBJ2-7; D is unclear. The CDR3 sequence is 11 residues long. The V end was cut by 4 bases, the J end by 3 bases, with 4 bases between. From germline, CDR1 is SGHDN and CDR2 FVKESK.

The chain carries TRBV6-5 and TRBJ1-2; D not certain. Trimming removed 0 bases from V and 7 bases from J, with 15 bases in between. The germline V gene encodes CDR1 MNHEY and CDR2 SVGAGI. This CDR3 has 15 amino acids. DNA of the CDR3: TGTGCCAGCAGTTACTCGAAGGCAGCCGGAGGTGGCTACACCTTC. It is translated as CASSYSKAAGGGYTF.

The chain recombines TRBV19 with TRBJ2-3; D not certain. The ends were cut back, 3 bases at V and 2 bases at J, with 9 bases in the middle. Germline CDR1 is LNHDA and CDR2 is SQIVND (reference sequence). CDR3 length equals 14 residues. The CDR3 nucleotides are TGTGCCAGTAGTATGAACAGCCACACAGATACGCAGTATTTT. It translates to CASSMNSHTDTQYF.

V is TRBV7-8 and J is TRBJ1-4, with 10 bases that match TRBD1. Germline V gene sequence: CDR1 SGHVS, CDR2 FQNEAQ. V was clipped by 1 base and J by 6 bases; unmatched bases: 5. This CDR3 is built from 16 residues. CDR3 loop: CASSLVGTGAHEKLFF. DNA for the CDR3: TGTGCCAGCAGCTTAGTCGGGACAGGGGCCCATGAAAAACTGTTTTTT.

The chain combines TRBV28 with TRBJ1-3; 8 bases fit TRBD1. Germline trimming cut 8 bases from V and 2 bases from J; bases unmatched to any gene: 5. Looked up from germline, CDR1 is MDHEN and CDR2 is SYDVKM. This CDR3 comprises 14 residues. CDR3 sequence (DNA): TGTGCCAGCTCGGGGACAGGTGCTGGAAACACCATATATTTT. Protein sequence: CASSGTGAGNTIYF.

The chain recombines TRBV11-2 with TRBJ1-1; TRBD1 agrees at 11 bases. Looked up from germline, CDR1 is SGHAT and CDR2 is FQNNGV. V was clipped by 6 bases and J by 5 bases; unmatched bases: 14. The CDR3 spans 17 residues. CDR3 sequence reads: CASRPGQGAIRGTEAFF. The DNA for the CDR3 is TGTGCCAGCAGACCCGGACAGGGGGCCATTCGTGGGACTGAAGCTTTCTTT.

The rearrangement links TRBV7-2 to TRBJ2-7; D perhaps matches TRBD2 (5 bases). The CDR3 is 16 amino acids. Germline V CDR1 and CDR2: SGHTA, FQGNSA. V dropped 1 base and J dropped 6 bases, with 19 bases sitting between them. The CDR3 coding sequence is TGTGCCAGCAGCTTAGGAGGGCGCTCCGCGTTGGGCGAGCAGTACTTC. Translated, it gives CASSLGGRSALGEQYF.

This clone appeared a single time. J is TRBJ1-2 and V is TRBV25-1; TRBD1 might be the D (5 bases). Germline values: CDR1 MGHDK, CDR2 SYGVNS. Trimming removed 7 bases at V and 4 bases at J, with 10 bases between. CDR3 length equals 12 residues. CDR3 sequence: CASNQQGYGYTF. CDR3 bases: TGTGCCAGCAACCAGCAGGGCTATGGCTACACCTTC.

This clone turned up a few times. The gene calls are TRBV6-5 and TRBJ2-2; maybe TRBD1 (6 bases). Germline V gene lookup returns CDR1 MNHEY and CDR2 SVGAGI. The CDR3 runs 15 residues. Deletions cut 6 bases from V and 7 bases from J, with 18 bases between. DNA of the CDR3: TGTGCCAGCAGGGAGCCGGGACAATTTGGCGGGGAGCTGTTTTTT. It translates to CASREPGQFGGELFF.

This clone was seen more than once but under ten times. The gene calls are TRBV6-1 and TRBJ1-5; D call uncertain. CDR3 length equals 15 residues. In germline, CDR1 is MNHNS, CDR2 SASEGT. Trimming took 0 bases from V and 3 from J, leaving 9 bases between them. This CDR3 reads CASSEANSYNQPQHF. CDR3 in DNA: TGTGCCAGCAGTGAAGCGAACAGCTACAATCAGCCCCAGCATTTT.

The J gene is TRBJ1-5, the V gene TRBV7-3; weak D call: TRBD1 (6 bases). From germline, CDR1 is SGHTA and CDR2 FQGTGA. The CDR3 spans 13 residues. V lost 5 bases, J lost 8 bases, and 13 bases lay in between. The CDR3 sequence is CASSPGGGEPQHF. In nucleotides, the CDR3 is TGTGCCAGCAGCCCGGGGGGCGGGGAGCCCCAGCATTTT.